This TCR beta chain was sequenced in a study of Graves' ophthalmopathy and Graves' hyperthyroidism. For the study at large: Peripheral blood (taken before any treatment) was collected at initial diagnosis.

The germline V gene has CDR1 SGHAT and CDR2 FQNNGV. This CDR3 comprises 13 residues. V dropped 3 bases and J dropped 6 bases, with 12 bases sitting between them. This clonotype has at least ten counts. Amplification from RNA transcripts yielded the TCR beta CDR3 regions. First-round RT-PCR used HTBI primers; second-round multiplex PCR followed. TCRdb re-called the multiplex PCR reads through MiXCR, storing one row per CDR3 protein. The profile shows about 400,000 distinct CDR3 sequences, approximately 15% of them singletons. Aged 18 to 65, the patients with hyperthyroidism had under 2 months' duration and were newly diagnosed. Certain patients were not enrolled. These were patients with other autoimmune diseases, uncontrolled infections, pregnancy or lactation.

Sequenced: peripheral blood. The rearrangement uses TRBV11-2 and TRBJ2-7; D remains unclear. The receptor's source is a young woman with stable Graves' hyperthyroidism. CDR3 DNA: TGTGCCAGCAGCTTTGATCCCCCAGGCGAGCAGTACTTC. Its translation: CASSFDPPGEQYF.